This TCR beta chain emerged from a study of OX40 agonist ivuxolimab in advanced cancers. Overall study context: Partial responses were achieved by three patients, one with hepatocellular carcinoma and two with cutaneous melanoma. Study-level points and caveats: Antigen specificity remained undetermined for the expanded peripheral T cells. With doses of 0.1-3.0 mg/kg, partial responders showed among the lowest clonal expansion. Among T cells, CD8+ cells averaged more expanded clones than CD4+ cells.

The data were produced by immunoSEQ multiplex PCR, yet TCRdb's version contains in-frame clones alone and is incomplete. Altogether some 71,000 clones are present, 80% to 85% being singletons, with the ten largest covering around 0.84%. Concerning this clone: Its antigen is currently unknown.

From germline, CDR1 is SGHNT and CDR2 YYREEE (reference sequence). The length of the CDR3 is 16 residues. The J segment lost 1 base and the V segment lost 8 bases, leaving 9 bases of the junction unmatched. Sequencing was performed on CD4+ or CD8+ T cells sorted from blood, taken in a trial of the OX40 agonist ivuxolimab. The receptor was derived from an adult with an advanced solid tumor such as melanoma, head and neck, liver or kidney cancer. The J gene is TRBJ2-1, the V gene TRBV5-4; 10 nucleotides line up with TRBD2. The CDR3 region is CASGVAGGVSYNEQFF. DNA for the CDR3: TGTGCCAGTGGGGTAGCGGGAGGAGTTTCCTACAATGAGCAGTTCTTC.